This T cell receptor beta chain was obtained from a study of blood T cell repertoires in COVID-19. Study as a whole: The origin of the acute and convalescent COVID-19 samples was the United States, Italy and Spain.

V gave up 3 bases and J gave up 4 bases; unmatched junction bases: 4. CDR1 is SGHNT, CDR2 YYREEE, per germline (reference sequence). There are 14 residues in the CDR3. Clones were sequenced by immunoSEQ multiplex PCR, and TCRdb holds only the in-frame ones, with some missing. The data contain about 230,000 clones, over 80% of them singletons. The chain carries TRBV5-4 and TRBJ1-2; TRBD1 agrees at 9 bases. Material: peripheral blood. The receptor's source is a man between 40 and 49 years old with acute or convalescent COVID-19. The CDR3 loop reads CASSSGQGGYGYTF. Here the CDR3 DNA reads TGTGCCAGCAGCTCGGGACAGGGAGGCTATGGCTACACCTTC.